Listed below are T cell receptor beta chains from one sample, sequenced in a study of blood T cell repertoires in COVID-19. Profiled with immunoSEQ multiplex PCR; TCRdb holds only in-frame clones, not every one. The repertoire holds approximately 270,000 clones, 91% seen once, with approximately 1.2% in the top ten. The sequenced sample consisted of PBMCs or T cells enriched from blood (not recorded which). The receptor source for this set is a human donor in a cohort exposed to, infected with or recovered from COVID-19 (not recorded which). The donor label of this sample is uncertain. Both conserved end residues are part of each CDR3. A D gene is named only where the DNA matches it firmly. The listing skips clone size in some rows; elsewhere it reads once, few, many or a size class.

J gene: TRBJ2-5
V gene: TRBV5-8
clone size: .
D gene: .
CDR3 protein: CASSIKETQYF
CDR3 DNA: TGTGCCAGCAGCATCAAAGAGACCCAGTACTTC

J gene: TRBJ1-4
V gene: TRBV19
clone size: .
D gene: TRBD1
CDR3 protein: CASSPRQGNEKLFF
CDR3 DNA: TGTGCCAGTAGTCCCCGACAGGGCAACGAAAAACTGTTTTTT

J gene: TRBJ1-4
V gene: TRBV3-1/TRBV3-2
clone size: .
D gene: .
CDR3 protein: CASSQESGEFDEKLFF
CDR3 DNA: TGTGCCAGCAGCCAAGAATCGGGGGAGTTTGATGAAAAACTGTTTTTT

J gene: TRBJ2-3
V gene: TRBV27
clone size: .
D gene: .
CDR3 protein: CASREDGSSTDTQYF
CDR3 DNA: TGTGCCAGCAGGGAGGACGGGTCTAGCACAGATACGCAGTATTTT

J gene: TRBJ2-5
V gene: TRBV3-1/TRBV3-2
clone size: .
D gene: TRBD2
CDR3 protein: CASSHARGLAGVETQYF
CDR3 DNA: TGTGCCAGCAGCCACGCCCGGGGACTAGCGGGGGTAGAGACCCAGTACTTC

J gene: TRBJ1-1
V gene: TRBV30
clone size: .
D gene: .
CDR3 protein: CAWSALGEAEAFF
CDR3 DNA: TGTGCCTGGAGCGCCCTCGGTGAGGCCGAAGCTTTCTTT

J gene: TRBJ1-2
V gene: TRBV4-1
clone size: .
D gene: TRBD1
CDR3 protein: CASSQGWLGTAGYGYTF
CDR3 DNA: TGCGCCAGCAGCCAAGGGTGGTTAGGGACAGCAGGCTATGGCTACACCTTC

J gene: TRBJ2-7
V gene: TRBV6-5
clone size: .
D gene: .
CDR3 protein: CASSYSGAGDSYEQYF
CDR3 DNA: TGTGCCAGCAGTTACTCCGGCGCAGGGGACTCCTACGAGCAGTACTTC

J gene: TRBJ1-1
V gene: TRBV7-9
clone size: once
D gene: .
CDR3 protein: CASSALPRDYEAFF
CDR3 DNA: TGTGCCAGCAGCGCCCTTCCACGGGACTATGAAGCTTTCTTT

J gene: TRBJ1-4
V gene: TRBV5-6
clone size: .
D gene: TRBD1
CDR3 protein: CASSDGQGIGEKLFF
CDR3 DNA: TGTGCCAGCAGCGACGGACAGGGAATAGGGGAAAAACTGTTTTTT

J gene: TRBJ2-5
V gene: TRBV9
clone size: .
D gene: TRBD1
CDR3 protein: CASSAGTGRWETQYF
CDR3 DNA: TGTGCCAGCAGCGCCGGGACAGGGCGGTGGGAGACCCAGTACTTC

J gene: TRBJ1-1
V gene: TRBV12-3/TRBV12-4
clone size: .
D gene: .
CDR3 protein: CASSTGRTEAFF
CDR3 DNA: TGTGCCAGCAGCACAGGGCGGACTGAAGCTTTCTTT

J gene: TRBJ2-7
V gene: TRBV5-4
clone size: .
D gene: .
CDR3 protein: CASSQGVSYEQYF
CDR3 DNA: TGTGCCAGCAGTCAAGGGGTCTCCTACGAGCAGTACTTC

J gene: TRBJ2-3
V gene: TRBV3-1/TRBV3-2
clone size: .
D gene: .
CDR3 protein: CASSQETASSTDTQYF
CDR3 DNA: TGTGCCAGCAGCCAAGAGACAGCTTCTAGCACAGATACGCAGTATTTT

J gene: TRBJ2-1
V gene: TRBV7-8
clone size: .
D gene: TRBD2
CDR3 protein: CASSRRFTSGGLGPPNEQFF
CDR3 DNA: TGTGCCAGCAGCCGACGATTTACTAGCGGGGGTTTAGGTCCTCCCAATGAGCAGTTCTTC

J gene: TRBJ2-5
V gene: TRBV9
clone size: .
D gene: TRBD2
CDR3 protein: CASSLRTSRGGETQYF
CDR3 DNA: TGTGCCAGCAGCCTTAGGACTAGCCGGGGTGGGGAGACCCAGTACTTC

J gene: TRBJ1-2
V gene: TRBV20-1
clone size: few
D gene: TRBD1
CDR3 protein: CSARRQGGYTF
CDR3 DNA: TGCAGTGCCCGGAGACAGGGGGGCTACACCTTC

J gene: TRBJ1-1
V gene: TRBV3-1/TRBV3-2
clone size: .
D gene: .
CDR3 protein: CASSQDRTEAFF
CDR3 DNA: TGTGCCAGCAGCCAAGATCGCACTGAAGCTTTCTTT

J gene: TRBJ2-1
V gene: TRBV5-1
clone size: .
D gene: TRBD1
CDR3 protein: CASSPRQGPSAEQFF
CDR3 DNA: TGCGCCAGCAGCCCACGACAGGGCCCAAGCGCTGAGCAGTTCTTC

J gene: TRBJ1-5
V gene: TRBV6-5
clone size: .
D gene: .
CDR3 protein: CASRTGYSNQPQHF
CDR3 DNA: TGTGCCAGCAGGACAGGTTATAGCAATCAGCCCCAGCATTTT

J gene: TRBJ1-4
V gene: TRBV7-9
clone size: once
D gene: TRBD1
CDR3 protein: CASSGRTSGTGVGELFF
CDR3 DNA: TGTGCCAGCAGCGGGCGTACGAGCGGGACAGGGGTTGGAGAACTGTTTTTT

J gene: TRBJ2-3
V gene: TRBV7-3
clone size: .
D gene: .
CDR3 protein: CASSSNRVATQYF
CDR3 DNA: TGTGCCAGCAGCTCGAACAGGGTCGCCACGCAGTATTTT

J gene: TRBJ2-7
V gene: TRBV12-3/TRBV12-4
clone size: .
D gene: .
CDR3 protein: CASSSDSYEQYF
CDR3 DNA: TGTGCCAGCAGTTCAGACAGTTACGAGCAGTACTTC

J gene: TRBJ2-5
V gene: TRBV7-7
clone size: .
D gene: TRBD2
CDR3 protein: CASSTGASGGQETQYF
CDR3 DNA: TGTGCCAGCAGTACCGGGGCTAGCGGGGGACAAGAGACCCAGTACTTC

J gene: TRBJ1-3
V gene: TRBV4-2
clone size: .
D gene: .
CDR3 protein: CASSPSGDFTGNTIYF
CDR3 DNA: TGTGCCAGCAGCCCCTCGGGGGATTTTACTGGAAACACCATATATTTT

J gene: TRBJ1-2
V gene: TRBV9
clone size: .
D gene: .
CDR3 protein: CASSVGRGSYGYTF
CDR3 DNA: TGTGCCAGCAGCGTGGGCAGGGGAAGCTATGGCTACACCTTC

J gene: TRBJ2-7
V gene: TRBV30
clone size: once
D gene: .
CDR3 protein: CAWSPRLGGGYKQYF
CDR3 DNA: TGTGCCTGGAGTCCACGACTTGGGGGAGGTTACAAGCAGTACTTC

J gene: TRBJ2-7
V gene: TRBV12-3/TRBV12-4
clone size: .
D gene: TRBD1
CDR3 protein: CASSSLTGAEQYF
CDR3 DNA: TGTGCCAGCAGTTCCCTGACAGGGGCCGAGCAGTACTTC

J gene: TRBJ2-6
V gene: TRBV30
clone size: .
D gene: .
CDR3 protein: CAWRSPGANVLTF
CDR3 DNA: TGTGCCTGGAGGAGTCCTGGGGCCAACGTCCTGACTTTC

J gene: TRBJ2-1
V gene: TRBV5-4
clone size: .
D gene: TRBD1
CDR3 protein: CASSLASTGAYNEQFF
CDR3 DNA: TGTGCCAGCAGCTTGGCCAGCACAGGGGCCTACAATGAGCAGTTCTTC

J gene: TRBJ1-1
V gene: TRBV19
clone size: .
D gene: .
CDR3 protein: CASKPDRSNTEAFF
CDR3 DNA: TGTGCCAGTAAACCCGACAGGTCGAACACTGAAGCTTTCTTT

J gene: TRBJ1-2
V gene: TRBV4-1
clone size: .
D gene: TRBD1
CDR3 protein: CASSQKGARDGVANYGYTF
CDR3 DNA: TGCGCCAGCAGCCAAAAGGGGGCCCGGGACGGCGTAGCTAACTATGGCTACACCTTC

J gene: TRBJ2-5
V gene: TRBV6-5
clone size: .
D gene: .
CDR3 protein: CASSYSWGGGETQYF
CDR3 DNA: TGTGCCAGCAGTTACTCATGGGGAGGAGGAGAGACCCAGTACTTC

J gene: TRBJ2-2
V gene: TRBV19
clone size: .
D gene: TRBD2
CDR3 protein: CASGFSGGAAGELFF
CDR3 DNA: TGTGCCAGTGGTTTCAGCGGGGGGGCCGCCGGGGAGCTGTTTTTT

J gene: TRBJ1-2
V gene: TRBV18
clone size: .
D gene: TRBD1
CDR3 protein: CASSLGQTGTYGYTF
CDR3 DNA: TGTGCCAGCTCCCTCGGCCAGACAGGGACCTATGGCTACACCTTC

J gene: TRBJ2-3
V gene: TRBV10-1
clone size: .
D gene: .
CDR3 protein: CASGRTSTQYF
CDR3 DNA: TGCGCCAGCGGCCGAACCAGTACGCAGTATTTT

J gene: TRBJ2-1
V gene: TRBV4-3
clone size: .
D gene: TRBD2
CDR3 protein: CASSQETSGSNEQFF
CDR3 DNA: TGCGCCAGCAGCCAAGAGACTAGCGGTTCCAATGAGCAGTTCTTC

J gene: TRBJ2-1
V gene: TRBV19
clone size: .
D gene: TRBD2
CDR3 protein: CASTRLAGRPNEQFF
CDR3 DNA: TGTGCCAGTACGAGGCTAGCGGGGAGACCAAATGAGCAGTTCTTC

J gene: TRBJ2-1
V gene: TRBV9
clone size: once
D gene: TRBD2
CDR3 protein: CASSPGLVRGEQFF
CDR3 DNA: TGTGCCAGCAGCCCGGGACTAGTACGGGGAGAGCAGTTCTTC

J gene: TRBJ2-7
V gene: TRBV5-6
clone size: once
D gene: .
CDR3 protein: CASSFQQGNYEQYF
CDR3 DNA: TGTGCCAGCAGCTTCCAACAGGGAAACTACGAGCAGTACTTC

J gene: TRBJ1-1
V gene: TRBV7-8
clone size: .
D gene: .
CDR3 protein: CASSLAETATEAFF
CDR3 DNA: TGTGCCAGCAGCTTAGCGGAGACAGCCACTGAAGCTTTCTTT